The T cell receptor beta chain under discussion was sequenced for a study of graft-versus-host responses after intestinal transplantation. Study overall: Multivisceral, liver-intestinal, or isolated intestinal grafts were transplanted into recipients. After anti-thymocyte globulin induction, recipients took tacrolimus and steroids for approximately three years.

With V trimmed by 2 bases and J by 3 bases, 6 bases remained unmatched. This CDR3 contains 15 residues. Germline loops: CDR1 SGDLS, CDR2 YYNGEE. The repertoire was sequenced with immunoSEQ multiplex PCR; TCRdb's copy has only in-frame clones and lacks some. Counted here are 100,000 or so clones, more than 85% occurring once; the ten biggest clones make up around 0.95%. Whole-study results and caveats: Maximum circulating GvH clone levels tracked with early post-transplant HvG decreases.

Note on this clone: What it binds is not known.

This clonotype originated in a human donor who was the organ donor for an intestinal transplant. V usage is TRBV9 and J usage is TRBJ2-7; 9 positions agree with TRBD1. Sequencing used unstimulated CD4+ T cells sorted from spleen or lymph node cells, obtained before transplant. DNA of the CDR3: TGTGCCAGCAGCGTGGAAATGGGACAGGGCTACGAGCAGTACTTC. Translating it yields CASSVEMGQGYEQYF.